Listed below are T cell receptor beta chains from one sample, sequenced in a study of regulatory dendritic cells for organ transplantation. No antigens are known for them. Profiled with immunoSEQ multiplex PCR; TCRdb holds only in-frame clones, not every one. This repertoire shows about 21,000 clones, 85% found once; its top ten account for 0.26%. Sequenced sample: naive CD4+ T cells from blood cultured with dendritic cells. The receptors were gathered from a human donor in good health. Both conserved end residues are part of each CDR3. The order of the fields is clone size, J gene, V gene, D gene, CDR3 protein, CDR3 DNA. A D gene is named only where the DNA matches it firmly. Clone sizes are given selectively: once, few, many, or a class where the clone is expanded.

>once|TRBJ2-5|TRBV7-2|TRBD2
CASSGGLAMETQYF
TGTGCCAGCTCGGGGGGGCTAGCGATGGAGACCCAGTACTTC
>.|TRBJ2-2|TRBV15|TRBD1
CATSRDDRGTGELFF
TGTGCCACCAGCAGAGATGACAGGGGGACCGGGGAGCTGTTTTTT
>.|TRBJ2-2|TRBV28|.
CACRDTNTGELFF
TGTGCCTGCAGGGACACGAACACCGGGGAGCTGTTTTTT
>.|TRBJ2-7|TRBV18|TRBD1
CASSQTGRYEQYF
TGTGCCAGCTCACAGACAGGGCGGTACGAGCAGTACTTC
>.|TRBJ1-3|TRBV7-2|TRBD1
CASSWDRATGNTIYF
TGTGCCAGCAGCTGGGACAGGGCAACCGGAAACACCATATATTTT
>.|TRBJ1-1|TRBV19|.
CASSSRGESNTEAFF
TGTGCCAGTAGCTCCCGGGGGGAATCGAACACTGAAGCTTTCTTT
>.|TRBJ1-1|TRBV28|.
CASSRNDLMNTEAFF
TGTGCCAGCAGTCGCAACGATCTCATGAACACTGAAGCTTTCTTT
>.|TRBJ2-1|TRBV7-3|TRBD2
CASSSPGLVGEQFF
TGTGCCAGCAGCTCTCCGGGACTAGTAGGTGAGCAGTTCTTC
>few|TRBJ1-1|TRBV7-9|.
CASSFAVNTEAFF
TGTGCCAGCAGCTTTGCGGTGAACACTGAAGCTTTCTTT
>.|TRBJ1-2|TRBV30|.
CAWAPIRAYGYTF
TGTGCCTGGGCCCCAATTCGGGCCTATGGCTACACCTTC
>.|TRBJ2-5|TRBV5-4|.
CASSLVTGSSETQYF
TGTGCCAGCAGCTTGGTGACGGGGTCGTCGGAGACCCAGTACTTC
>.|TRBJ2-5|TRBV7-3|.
CASSSSRETQYF
TGTGCCAGCAGCTCGAGTAGGGAGACCCAGTACTTC
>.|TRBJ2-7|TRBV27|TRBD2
CASGATSGNGDEQYF
TGTGCCAGCGGCGCGACTAGCGGGAATGGTGACGAGCAGTACTTC
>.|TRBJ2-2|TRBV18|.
CASSPYTGELFF
TGTGCCAGCTCACCTTACACCGGGGAGCTGTTTTTT
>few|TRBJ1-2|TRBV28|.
CASRGGRYYGYTF
TGTGCCTCCCGGGGGGGCAGGTACTATGGCTACACCTTC
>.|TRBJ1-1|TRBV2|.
CASSALGTNTEAFF
TGTGCCAGCAGTGCCCTGGGAACGAACACTGAAGCTTTCTTT
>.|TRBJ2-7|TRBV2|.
CASSDWAEYEQYF
TGTGCCAGCAGTGATTGGGCAGAGTACGAGCAGTACTTC
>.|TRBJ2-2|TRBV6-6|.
CASAPVGPGELFF
TGTGCCAGCGCTCCGGTAGGACCCGGGGAGCTGTTTTTT
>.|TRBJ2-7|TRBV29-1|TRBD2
CSVEVGGVRDEQYF
TGCAGCGTTGAAGTGGGAGGGGTTCGCGACGAGCAGTACTTC
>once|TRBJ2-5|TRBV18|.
CASSPLPDQETQYF
TGTGCCAGCTCACCGTTGCCAGACCAAGAGACCCAGTACTTC
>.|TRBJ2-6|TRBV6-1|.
CASSDWGGTRGANVLTF
TGTGCCAGCAGTGATTGGGGCGGAACCCGAGGGGCCAACGTCCTGACTTTC
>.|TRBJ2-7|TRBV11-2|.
CASSNLKGTNSYEQYF
TGTGCCAGCAGCAACCTGAAAGGGACAAACTCCTACGAGCAGTACTTC
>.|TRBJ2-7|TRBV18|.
CASSKDGNSYEQYF
TGTGCCAGCTCTAAGGACGGTAACTCCTACGAGCAGTACTTC
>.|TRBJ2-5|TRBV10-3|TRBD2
CAISEGLAGRETQYF
TGTGCCATCAGTGAGGGGCTAGCGGGACGGGAGACCCAGTACTTC
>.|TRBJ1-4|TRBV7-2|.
CASSFTGYNEKLFF
TGTGCCAGCAGCTTCACAGGGTATAATGAAAAACTGTTTTTT
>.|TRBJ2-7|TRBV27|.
CASSPRWRDLTYEQYF
TGTGCCAGCAGTCCCCGGTGGAGGGACCTTACCTACGAGCAGTACTTC